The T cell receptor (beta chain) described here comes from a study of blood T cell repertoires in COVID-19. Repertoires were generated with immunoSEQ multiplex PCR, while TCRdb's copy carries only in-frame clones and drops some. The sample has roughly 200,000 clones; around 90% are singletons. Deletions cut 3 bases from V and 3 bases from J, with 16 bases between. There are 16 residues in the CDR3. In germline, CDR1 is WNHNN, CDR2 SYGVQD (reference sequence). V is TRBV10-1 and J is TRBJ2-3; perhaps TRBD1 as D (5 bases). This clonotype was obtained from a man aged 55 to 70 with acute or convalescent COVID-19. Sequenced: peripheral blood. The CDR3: CASSDPRDSPTDTQYF. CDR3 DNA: TGCGCCAGCAGTGATCCACGCGACAGTCCGACAGATACGCAGTATTTT.